This is a list of T cell receptor beta chains from one sample in a study of T cell responses to AZD1222 COVID-19 vaccine. Some clones are missing from TCRdb's copy, which holds only in-frame ones; the method was immunoSEQ multiplex PCR. Of about 120,000 clones listed, approximately 90% are singletons. Sequenced material: peripheral blood, taken on day 0 of AZD1222 vaccination. The receptors stem from an adult in good health. Both conserved end residues are part of each CDR3. A D gene is named only where the DNA matches it firmly. Some rows have no size entry. The others give once, few or many, or a class for an expanded clone.

CDR3 DNA,CDR3 protein,clone size,J gene,V gene,D gene
TGTGCCAGCTCACCTCCCTCCCGGGACTCCGATACGCAGTATTTT,CASSPPSRDSDTQYF,-,TRBJ2-3,TRBV18,-
TGTGCCAGTAGTATTACAGGTTACGGCAATCAGCCCCAGCATTTT,CASSITGYGNQPQHF,-,TRBJ1-5,TRBV19,-
TGTGCCAGCAGTTTAGGAGGGACAGCGAATGAGCAGTTCTTC,CASSLGGTANEQFF,-,TRBJ2-1,TRBV27,-
TGTGCCAGCAGAGGACAGCAGACCTACGAGCAGTACTTC,CASRGQQTYEQYF,few,TRBJ2-7,TRBV2,-
TGTGCCAGCATACAACAGGGGTTCGAGGAGCAGTTCTTC,CASIQQGFEEQFF,-,TRBJ2-1,TRBV27,TRBD1
TGTGCCAGCAGTTGGTTCCCAGGGGGCGCGAGCGGCTACACCTTC,CASSWFPGGASGYTF,-,TRBJ1-2,TRBV6-5,TRBD1
TGTGCCAGCTATATATTAACCCTCCGGGACGGGGCAAAAGAGCAGTACTTC,CASYILTLRDGAKEQYF,-,TRBJ2-7,TRBV7-2,-
TGCGCCAGCAGCTTGGAGGGAAGACCCTACGAGCAGTACTTC,CASSLEGRPYEQYF,-,TRBJ2-7,TRBV5-1,-
TGTGCCAGTAGTATGATGGGACTAGCGAACACAGATACGCAGTATTTT,CASSMMGLANTDTQYF,-,TRBJ2-3,TRBV19,TRBD2
TGTGCCAGCAGTAATACAGGGAGTCACTACAATGAGCAGTTCTTC,CASSNTGSHYNEQFF,-,TRBJ2-1,TRBV28,-
TGTGCCAGCCGGGCCGTCTCTGGAAACACCATATATTTT,CASRAVSGNTIYF,-,TRBJ1-3,TRBV6-5,-
TGTGCCAGTAGACATAGCGGTGAAAAACTGTTTTTT,CASRHSGEKLFF,-,TRBJ1-4,TRBV19,-
TGCGCCAGCACTCCGACCGCAACTAATGAAAAACTGTTTTTT,CASTPTATNEKLFF,-,TRBJ1-4,TRBV5-1,-
TGTGCCAGCAATCGAGGGGGCCTGCAAGAGACCCAGTACTTC,CASNRGGLQETQYF,-,TRBJ2-5,TRBV9,TRBD1
TGCAGCGTTGAAGGGGACACCGACTATGGCTACACCTTC,CSVEGDTDYGYTF,once,TRBJ1-2,TRBV29-1,-
TGTGCCTGGAGTGTACGGGGGCCCAATCAGCCCCAGCATTTT,CAWSVRGPNQPQHF,once,TRBJ1-5,TRBV30,-
TGTGCCAGCAGTTTATTACTAGCGGGGGGGCCGCTCACCGGGGAGCTGTTTTTT,CASSLLLAGGPLTGELFF,-,TRBJ2-2,TRBV27,TRBD2
TGTGCCAGCAGCCCCCCCCGGGAAAGGACTGGCGGGGAGCTGTTTTTT,CASSPPRERTGGELFF,few,TRBJ2-2,TRBV7-8,-
TGTGCCACCAGCTTGACCCGGACCGCCTCCTACAATGAGCAGTTCTTC,CATSLTRTASYNEQFF,-,TRBJ2-1,TRBV15,-
TGTGCCAGCAGTTTTTGGGGAGCTTCACCCCTCCACTTT,CASSFWGASPLHF,-,TRBJ1-6,TRBV28,-
TGTGCCAGCAGCTTTGGGACAGCGTATCAGCCCCAGCATTTT,CASSFGTAYQPQHF,-,TRBJ1-5,TRBV7-2,TRBD1
TGTGCCAGCAGGGAGGGGACAGTCCTGGCCACTGAAGCTTTCTTT,CASREGTVLATEAFF,-,TRBJ1-1,TRBV2,TRBD1
TGCGCCAGCAGCCCGGGGAGAGATCAGCCCCAGCATTTT,CASSPGRDQPQHF,-,TRBJ1-5,TRBV10-1,-
TGTGCCAGCAGCCTCGCGGATGTTTCTACCGGGGAGCTGTTTTTT,CASSLADVSTGELFF,-,TRBJ2-2,TRBV2,-
TGTGCCAGCAGCTTAGGAGGCACAGATACGCAGTATTTT,CASSLGGTDTQYF,-,TRBJ2-3,TRBV7-9,-
TGTGCCAGCAGCCAAGGGGTATTCGCCTACGAGCAGTACTTC,CASSQGVFAYEQYF,-,TRBJ2-7,TRBV7-2,-
TGTGCCAGCAGATCAGGGGCCGAAGACGAGCAGTACTTC,CASRSGAEDEQYF,-,TRBJ2-7,TRBV6-5,-
TGTGCCAGCTCACCCTCCAGGGGGGCGGATCAGCCCCAGCATTTT,CASSPSRGADQPQHF,-,TRBJ1-5,TRBV18,TRBD1
TGTGCCAGCACCCCGAGGGCTAGCGGGGGTCTCTCCTCCTACAATGAGCAGTTCTTC,CASTPRASGGLSSYNEQFF,-,TRBJ2-1,TRBV27,TRBD2
TGTGCCAGCAGCCCACCGGGGGGTCCCCCCTTTGGAAATGAGCAGTTCTTC,CASSPPGGPPFGNEQFF,medium-sized,TRBJ2-1,TRBV7-3,TRBD2
TGTGCCAGCAGTTACTCCAGCGGGTCATACAATGAGCAGTTCTTC,CASSYSSGSYNEQFF,-,TRBJ2-1,TRBV6-6,-
TGTGCCAGCAGCCAAGACAGGGTGACGGGCTACACCTTC,CASSQDRVTGYTF,-,TRBJ1-2,TRBV2,TRBD1
TGTGCCAGCAGCCCTCAGGGACTAGCGTCAAACGAGCAGTACTTC,CASSPQGLASNEQYF,once,TRBJ2-7,TRBV7-9,TRBD2
TGTGCCAGCAGCAGCGGGCCAGCGGGAGATAGGGGTACGCAGTATTTT,CASSSGPAGDRGTQYF,-,TRBJ2-3,TRBV13,TRBD2
TGTGCCAGTAGTCTCCAAGGACAGGGTCCTTACGAGCAGTACTTC,CASSLQGQGPYEQYF,-,TRBJ2-7,TRBV19,TRBD1
TGTGCCAGTAGCCGTCGGACTAGCGGGAGATCATACGAGCAGTACTTC,CASSRRTSGRSYEQYF,-,TRBJ2-7,TRBV19,TRBD2
TGTGCCACCAGCAGAGGGGCTAGCGGGGGGCAGTTCTTC,CATSRGASGGQFF,-,TRBJ2-1,TRBV15,TRBD2
TGCGCCAGCAGCTTGGACAGGGAAAGGTATGGCTACACCTTC,CASSLDRERYGYTF,-,TRBJ1-2,TRBV5-1,-